This T cell receptor beta chain was retrieved from a study of monozygotic twins with inflammatory bowel disease. UMIs that had a 6-nucleotide sample barcode were put in using template switching. TCRdb re-called the 5' RACE reads; one entry per CDR3 protein, DNA not given. The sample holds around 380,000 distinct CDR3 sequences. The CDR3 spans 14 residues. Per germline, CDR1 LNHDA and CDR2 SQIVND (reference sequence). Sequenced sample: blood. The receptor comes from a human donor with ulcerative colitis or Crohn's disease, or a healthy co-twin of an affected twin (not recorded which). The chain combines TRBV19 with TRBJ1-2; TCRdb picks TRBD1, but there is no DNA to check that call. This chain's CDR3 is CASSMGGTNYGYTF.